The sequence of this T cell receptor beta chain was determined in a study of identical twins. Study outcomes and limitations: The study found excess low generation probability among twin-shared out-of-frame alpha sequences.

MiXCR, applied by TCRdb to the 5' RACE reads, yields one record per CDR3 protein. This repertoire shows approximately 680,000 distinct CDR3 sequences, roughly 7.1% found once; its top ten account for 1.6%. On this clonotype itself: Its antigen is as yet unknown.

The length of the CDR3 is 14 residues. Trimming removed 7 bases at V and 0 bases at J, with 11 bases between. The sample was also reused in another study, on yellow fever vaccine responses in identical twins.

The material sequenced was PBMCs. This TCR was sampled from a woman younger than 30 in good health. The rearrangement uses TRBV12-3 or TRBV12-4 and TRBJ2-3; D is perhaps TRBD2 (6 bases). CDR3 region: CASTRGGSTDTQYF. The CDR3 DNA follows: TGTGCCAGCACGCGCGGAGGGAGCACAGATACGCAGTATTTT.